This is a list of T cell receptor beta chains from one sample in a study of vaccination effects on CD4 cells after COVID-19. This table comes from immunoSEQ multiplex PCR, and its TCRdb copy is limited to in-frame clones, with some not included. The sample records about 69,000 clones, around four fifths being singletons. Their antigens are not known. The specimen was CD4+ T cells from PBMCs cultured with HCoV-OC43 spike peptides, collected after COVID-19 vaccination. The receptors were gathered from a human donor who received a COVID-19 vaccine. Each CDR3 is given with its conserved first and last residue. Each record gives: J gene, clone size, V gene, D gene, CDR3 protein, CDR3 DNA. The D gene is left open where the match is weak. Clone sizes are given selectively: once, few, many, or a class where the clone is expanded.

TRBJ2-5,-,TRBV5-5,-,CASSPTAGEETQYF,TGTGCCAGCAGCCCCACGGCAGGGGAAGAGACCCAGTACTTC
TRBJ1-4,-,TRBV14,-,CASSQSEARKLFF,TGTGCCAGCAGCCAATCGGAGGCAAGAAAACTGTTTTTT
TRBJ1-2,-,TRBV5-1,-,CASSLSGQINGYTF,TGCGCCAGCAGCTTGTCCGGACAGATTAACGGCTACACCTTC
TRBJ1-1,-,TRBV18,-,CASSPPGLQNTEAFF,TGTGCCAGCTCACCACCGGGACTGCAGAACACTGAAGCTTTCTTT
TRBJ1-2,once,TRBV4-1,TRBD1,CASSTRQGAGYGYTF,TGCGCCAGCAGCACAAGACAGGGGGCGGGCTATGGCTACACCTTC
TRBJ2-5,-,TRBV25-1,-,CASRWGVGETQYF,TGTGCCAGTCGGTGGGGGGTTGGAGAGACCCAGTACTTC
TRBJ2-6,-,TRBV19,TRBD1,CASSRLDAQGPSGANVLTF,TGTGCCAGTAGCAGACTCGACGCACAGGGGCCCTCTGGGGCCAACGTCCTGACTTTC
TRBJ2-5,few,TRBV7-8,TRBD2,CASSLGLAGGQETQYF,TGTGCCAGCAGCTTAGGACTAGCGGGGGGACAAGAGACCCAGTACTTC
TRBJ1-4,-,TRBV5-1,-,CASSLEVTNEKLFF,TGCGCCAGCAGCTTGGAGGTCACTAATGAAAAACTGTTTTTT
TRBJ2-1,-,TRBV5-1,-,CASTKGGVEAYNEQFF,TGCGCCAGCACCAAGGGGGGCGTCGAAGCCTACAATGAGCAGTTCTTC
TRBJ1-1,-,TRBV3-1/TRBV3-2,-,CASSQSQLMNTEAFF,TGTGCCAGCAGCCAATCTCAGCTAATGAACACTGAAGCTTTCTTT
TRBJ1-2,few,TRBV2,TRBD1,CASSEMNTGGYGYTF,TGTGCCAGCAGTGAGATGAACACAGGGGGCTATGGCTACACCTTC
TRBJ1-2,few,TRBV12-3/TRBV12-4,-,CASSAGTYGYTF,TGTGCCAGCAGCGCAGGGACCTATGGCTACACCTTC
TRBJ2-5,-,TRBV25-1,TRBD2,CASSDPGGDGETQYF,TGTGCCAGCAGTGATCCGGGGGGGGATGGAGAGACCCAGTACTTC
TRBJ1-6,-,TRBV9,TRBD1,CASSAGQGNGSPLHF,TGTGCCAGCAGCGCCGGACAGGGAAATGGTTCACCCCTCCACTTT
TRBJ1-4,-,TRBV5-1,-,CASSLAGTGNEKLFF,TGCGCCAGCAGCTTGGCCGGGACGGGAAATGAAAAACTGTTTTTT
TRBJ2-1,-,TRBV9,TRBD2,CASSDKLAGTLHEQFF,TGTGCCAGCAGCGACAAACTAGCGGGGACCCTCCATGAGCAGTTCTTC
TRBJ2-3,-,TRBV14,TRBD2,CASSPTSGRTNTDTQYF,TGTGCCAGCAGCCCGACTAGCGGGAGGACAAACACAGATACGCAGTATTTT
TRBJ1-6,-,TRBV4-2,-,CASSQEGATGLSSNSPLHF,TGTGCCAGCAGCCAAGAGGGGGCGACAGGACTCTCCAGTAATTCACCCCTCCACTTT
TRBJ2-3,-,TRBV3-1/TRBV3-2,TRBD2,CASSQRASGRPDTQYF,TGTGCCAGCAGCCAAAGGGCTAGCGGGCGGCCAGATACGCAGTATTTT
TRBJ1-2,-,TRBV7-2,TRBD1,CASSLRAGGYGYTF,TGTGCCAGCAGCTTAAGGGCAGGGGGCTATGGCTACACCTTC
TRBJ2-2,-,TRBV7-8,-,CASSLAGLTGELFF,TGTGCCAGCAGCTTAGCGGGACTGACCGGGGAGCTGTTTTTT
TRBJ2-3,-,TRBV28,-,CASAWTINLGDTQYF,TGTGCCAGCGCTTGGACTATAAACTTAGGAGATACGCAGTATTTT
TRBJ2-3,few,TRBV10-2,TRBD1,CASATGTGGTDTQYF,TGCGCCAGCGCGACCGGGACAGGGGGCACAGATACGCAGTATTTT
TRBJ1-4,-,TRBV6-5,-,CASSYVPGGDEKLFF,TGTGCCAGCAGTTACGTACCAGGCGGGGATGAAAAACTGTTTTTT
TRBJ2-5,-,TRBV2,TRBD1,CASSDGQGKTQYF,TGTGCCAGCAGTGATGGACAGGGGAAGACCCAGTACTTC
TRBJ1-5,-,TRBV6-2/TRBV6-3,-,CASSGGGGGNQPQHF,TGTGCCAGCAGTGGCGGGGGGGGAGGCAATCAGCCCCAGCATTTT
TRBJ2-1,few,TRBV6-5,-,CASIRGGAYNEQFF,TGTGCCAGCATAAGAGGGGGTGCCTACAATGAGCAGTTCTTC
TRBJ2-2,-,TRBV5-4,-,CASSLAGKNTGELFF,TGTGCCAGCAGCTTAGCAGGGAAGAACACCGGGGAGCTGTTTTTT
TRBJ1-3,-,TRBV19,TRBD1,CASCITGVGNTIYF,TGTGCCAGTTGTATTACAGGGGTCGGAAACACCATATATTTT
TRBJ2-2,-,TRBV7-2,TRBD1,CASSSGGPNTGELFF,TGTGCCAGCAGCTCAGGGGGACCCAACACCGGGGAGCTGTTTTTT
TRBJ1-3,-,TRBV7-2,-,CASSLRGPMESPGNTIYF,TGTGCCAGCAGCTTACGCGGGCCCATGGAGAGTCCTGGAAACACCATATATTTT
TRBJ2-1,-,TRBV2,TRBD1,CASSPGQGRKEQFF,TGTGCCAGCAGTCCGGGACAGGGGCGGAAAGAGCAGTTCTTC
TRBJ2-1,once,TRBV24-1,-,CATSAGGAYNEQFF,TGTGCCACCAGTGCCGGGGGAGCCTACAATGAGCAGTTCTTC
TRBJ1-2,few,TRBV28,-,CASSLRRVRGYTF,TGTGCCAGCAGTTTACGCAGGGTCAGGGGCTACACCTTC
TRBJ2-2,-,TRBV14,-,CASSQLRVGTGELFF,TGTGCCAGCAGCCAGCTCAGGGTTGGGACCGGGGAGCTGTTTTTT
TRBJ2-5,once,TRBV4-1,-,CASSQERDGRETQYF,TGCGCCAGCAGCCAAGAAAGGGACGGCAGGGAGACCCAGTACTTC
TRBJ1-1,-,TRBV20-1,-,CSARGQAFF,TGCAGTGCTAGAGGTCAAGCTTTCTTT
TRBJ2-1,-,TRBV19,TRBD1,CASSPRGFNEQFF,TGTGCCAGTAGTCCCAGGGGGTTCAATGAGCAGTTCTTC
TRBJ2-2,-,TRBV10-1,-,CASSESTVSGELFF,TGCGCCAGCAGTGAGTCCACGGTCTCCGGGGAGCTGTTTTTT
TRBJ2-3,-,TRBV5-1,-,CASSILPLDPDPRTDTQYF,TGCGCCAGCAGCATATTGCCCCTAGACCCCGACCCTCGCACAGATACGCAGTATTTT
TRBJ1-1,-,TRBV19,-,CASSITQGLEAFF,TGTGCCAGTAGTATAACGCAGGGCCTTGAAGCTTTCTTT
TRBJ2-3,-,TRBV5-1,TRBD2,CASSLLGRGAGDDTQYF,TGCGCCAGCAGCTTGCTGGGGCGGGGGGCCGGGGATGATACGCAGTATTTT
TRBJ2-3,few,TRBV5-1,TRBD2,CASSGTSEADTQYF,TGCGCCAGCAGCGGGACTAGCGAAGCAGATACGCAGTATTTT
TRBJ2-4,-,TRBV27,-,CASSSGRWAKNIQYF,TGTGCCAGCAGTTCGGGGCGTTGGGCCAAAAACATTCAGTACTTC
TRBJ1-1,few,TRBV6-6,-,CASSYGRGNTEAFF,TGTGCCAGCAGTTACGGTAGGGGGAACACTGAAGCTTTCTTT
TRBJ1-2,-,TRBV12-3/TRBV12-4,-,CASSHRSGYTF,TGTGCCAGCAGTCATCGGTCTGGCTACACCTTC
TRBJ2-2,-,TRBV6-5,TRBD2,CASAAGGPGELFF,TGTGCCAGCGCAGCGGGGGGGCCAGGGGAGCTGTTTTTT
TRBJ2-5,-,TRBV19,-,CASSTPGPLETQYF,TGTGCCAGTAGTACCCCGGGGCCCTTGGAGACCCAGTACTTC
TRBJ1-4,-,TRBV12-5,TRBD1,CASGPGDRGVKLFF,TGTGCTAGTGGTCCCGGGGACAGGGGGGTAAAACTGTTTTTT
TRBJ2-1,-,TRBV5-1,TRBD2,CASSFLASGDNEQFF,TGCGCCAGCAGCTTCCTGGCTAGCGGGGACAATGAGCAGTTCTTC
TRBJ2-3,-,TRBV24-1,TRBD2,CATSDPRGGSTDTQYF,TGTGCCACCAGTGATCCGCGGGGGGGGAGCACAGATACGCAGTATTTT
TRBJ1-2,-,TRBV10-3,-,CAISELQSWDGYTF,TGTGCCATCAGTGAGTTGCAGAGTTGGGATGGCTACACCTTC